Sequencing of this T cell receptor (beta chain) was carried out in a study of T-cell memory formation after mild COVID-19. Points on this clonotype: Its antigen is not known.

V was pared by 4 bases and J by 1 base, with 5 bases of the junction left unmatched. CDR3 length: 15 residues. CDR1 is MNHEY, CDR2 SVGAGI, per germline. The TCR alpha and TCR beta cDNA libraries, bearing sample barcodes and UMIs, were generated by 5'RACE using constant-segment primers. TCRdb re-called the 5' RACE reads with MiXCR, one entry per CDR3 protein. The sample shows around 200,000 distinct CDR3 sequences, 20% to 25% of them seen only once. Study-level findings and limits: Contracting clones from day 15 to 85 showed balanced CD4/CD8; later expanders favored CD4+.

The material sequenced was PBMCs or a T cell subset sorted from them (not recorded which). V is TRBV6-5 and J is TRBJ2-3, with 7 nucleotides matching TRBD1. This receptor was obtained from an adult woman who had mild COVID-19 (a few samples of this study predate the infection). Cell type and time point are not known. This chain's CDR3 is CASSSSGQGTDTQYF. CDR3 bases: TGTGCCAGCAGTTCCAGCGGACAGGGCACAGATACGCAGTATTTT.